These T cell receptor beta chains were read from a single sample in a study of beta chain features in type 1 diabetes. Some clones are missing from TCRdb's copy, which holds only in-frame ones; the method was immunoSEQ multiplex PCR. The sample contains about 120,000 clones, 15% to 20% of which appear only once. Material for sequencing was central memory CD4+ T cells from blood. The receptors here all came from a man younger than 30 with type 1 diabetes. The CDR3 runs from the conserved cysteine through the conserved F or W. The D gene is left open where the match is weak. Only some rows state a clone size, as once, few, many or a class for expanded clones.

v_gene	d_gene	abundance	j_gene	CDR3nt	CDR3aa
TRBV7-9	NA	NA	TRBJ2-6	TGTGCCAGCAGCTTAGAGGTCCTGACTTTC	CASSLEVLTF
TRBV10-3	TRBD2	medium-sized	TRBJ2-5	TGTGCCATCAGCAGCGGGAACCAAGAGACCCAGTACTTC	CAISSGNQETQYF
TRBV28	NA	NA	TRBJ2-2	TGTGCCAGCAGTTTGGGGACAACCGGGGAGCTGTTTTTT	CASSLGTTGELFF
TRBV5-1	NA	few	TRBJ2-3	TGCGCCAGCAGCCCCGCACTAGTAGGAACATCAGATACGCAGTATTTT	CASSPALVGTSDTQYF
TRBV20-1	NA	few	TRBJ1-1	TGCAGTGCTTGGGACATGGAAGCTTTCTTT	CSAWDMEAFF
TRBV4-3	NA	NA	TRBJ1-2	TGCGCCAGCAGCCAAGTGGGGCAGGGTGACTACACCTTC	CASSQVGQGDYTF
TRBV5-1	NA	many	TRBJ2-3	TGCGCCAGCAGCTTCTGGGGCAGAGATACGCAGTATTTT	CASSFWGRDTQYF
TRBV7-8	NA	NA	TRBJ2-1	TGTGCCAGCAGCCCGGCCTTGGGGAATGAGCAGTTCTTC	CASSPALGNEQFF
TRBV7-9	NA	few	TRBJ2-7	TGTGCCAGCAGCTTAGAATACGAGCAGTACTTC	CASSLEYEQYF
TRBV2	NA	NA	TRBJ1-1	TGTGCCAGCAGTGTAGGCAAAGCTTTCTTT	CASSVGKAFF
TRBV19	NA	NA	TRBJ2-3	TGTGCCAGTTCTACAGGGCCGGTACCTTACACAGATACGCAGTATTTT	CASSTGPVPYTDTQYF
TRBV30	NA	few	TRBJ1-2	TGTGCCTGGAGGGGGAGCAGGGGTTCCAACTATGGCTACACCTTC	CAWRGSRGSNYGYTF
TRBV4-3	NA	few	TRBJ1-1	TGCGCCAGCAGCCAAGACGGCCCCGGGGGAACTGAAGCTTTCTTT	CASSQDGPGGTEAFF
TRBV5-1	NA	few	TRBJ2-2	TGCGCCAGCAGCTTGACCTCTTACACCGGGGAGCTGTTTTTT	CASSLTSYTGELFF
TRBV29-1	NA	NA	TRBJ2-6	TGCAGCGTTGTTTGGCCCCCAGGGGCGATCTCTGGGGCCAACGTCCTGACTTTC	CSVVWPPGAISGANVLTF
TRBV9	TRBD2	NA	TRBJ2-3	TGTGCCCCCCGGGGGCGGGAGGTCCACACAGATACGCAGTATTTT	CAPRGREVHTDTQYF
TRBV13	NA	few	TRBJ2-1	TGTGCCAGCAGCACCGGTGTTCCGAACAATGAGCAGTTCTTC	CASSTGVPNNEQFF
TRBV7-9	NA	few	TRBJ1-6	TGTGCCAGCAGCTTAGGCTCGGATAATTCACCCCTCCACTTT	CASSLGSDNSPLHF
TRBV29-1	NA	few	TRBJ2-1	TGCAGCGTGGAAGACAGGGGAGGGGGTGAGCAGTTCTTC	CSVEDRGGGEQFF
TRBV30	TRBD1	NA	TRBJ2-3	TGTGCCTGGGGGACAGGGGTGGCAGATACGCAGTATTTT	CAWGTGVADTQYF
TRBV7-6	NA	NA	TRBJ2-1	TGTGCCAGCAGCTTAGAAAGGGTCCCAAAATTCAATGAGCAGTTCTTC	CASSLERVPKFNEQFF
TRBV5-4	NA	few	TRBJ2-1	TGTGCCAGCAGCTTGTCACAGGTGTACGAGCAGTTCTTC	CASSLSQVYEQFF
TRBV28	TRBD1	NA	TRBJ2-7	TGTGCCAGCAGAGGACAGGGGGATAAAATCTACGAGCAGTACTTC	CASRGQGDKIYEQYF
TRBV29-1	TRBD1	NA	TRBJ2-7	TGCAGCGCTGTGGGGACAGGGACCTCCTACGAGCAGTACTTC	CSAVGTGTSYEQYF
TRBV7-2	NA	NA	TRBJ2-5	TGTGCCAGCAGCTTGCAGGGAAGGACCCAGTACTTC	CASSLQGRTQYF
TRBV5-1	TRBD2	NA	TRBJ2-3	TGCGCCAGCAGCTTGGCCCATAGCGGGGGCAGCACAGATACGCAGTATTTT	CASSLAHSGGSTDTQYF
TRBV5-1	TRBD1	NA	TRBJ2-5	TGCGCCAGCAGCTCCACTGGGACAGGGTACCAAGAGACCCAGTACTTC	CASSSTGTGYQETQYF
TRBV25-1	NA	NA	TRBJ1-6	TGTGCCAGCAGTGTCCGCGGGGGTTCCCTCCACTTT	CASSVRGGSLHF
TRBV29-1	TRBD1	few	TRBJ2-7	TGCAGCGTTGACGAGACAGGGGTTGGCTACGAGCAGTACTTC	CSVDETGVGYEQYF
TRBV6-6	NA	few	TRBJ1-4	TGTGCCAGCAGTTACGCTTATGCTGAAAAACTGTTTTTT	CASSYAYAEKLFF
TRBV28	TRBD1	few	TRBJ1-1	TGTGCCAGCAGACAGGGGTGGAAGGCTGAAGCTTTCTTT	CASRQGWKAEAFF
TRBV5-1	NA	NA	TRBJ2-7	TGCGCCAGCAGCCTTCCATCCAGCTCCTACGAGCAGTACTTC	CASSLPSSSYEQYF
TRBV7-2	TRBD1	NA	TRBJ1-2	TGTGCCAGCAGCTCAAGACAGGGGAACAAGAAGGGCTACACCTTC	CASSSRQGNKKGYTF
TRBV29-1	TRBD1	NA	TRBJ1-1	TGCAGCGTTTATACAGGGACAGTGAACACTGAAGCTTTCTTT	CSVYTGTVNTEAFF
TRBV6-4	NA	NA	TRBJ2-5	TGTGCCAGCAGGGGCGGCGCAAACCAAGAGACCCAGTACTTC	CASRGGANQETQYF
TRBV9	NA	few	TRBJ1-3	TGTGCCAGCAGCCGGAGGGGAGGTGAAAACACCATATATTTT	CASSRRGGENTIYF
TRBV5-1	TRBD1	NA	TRBJ2-1	TGCGCCAGCAGCTCGCGGACAGGGAACTACAATGAGCAGTTCTTC	CASSSRTGNYNEQFF
TRBV30	TRBD1	few	TRBJ2-4	TGTGCCTGGAGTGGAGAGGCAGGGGGCATGGACATTCAGTACTTC	CAWSGEAGGMDIQYF
TRBV29-1	TRBD2	few	TRBJ2-1	TGCAGCGCCAACGACGCAGCGGGAGGATACAATGAGCAGTTCTTC	CSANDAAGGYNEQFF
TRBV4-3	TRBD2	few	TRBJ2-3	TGCGCCAGCAGCCCTTCTAGCGGGGGGGCTCCAGATACGCAGTATTTT	CASSPSSGGAPDTQYF
TRBV29-1	TRBD2	few	TRBJ2-5	TGCAGCGTTGTAGGGAGCGGGGGGGCCTGGGAGACCCAGTACTTC	CSVVGSGGAWETQYF
TRBV2	TRBD2	many	TRBJ2-1	TGTGCCAGCACCAGCGGGGGAGACAATGAGCAGTTCTTC	CASTSGGDNEQFF
TRBV6-5	TRBD1	NA	TRBJ2-7	TGTGCCAGCAGTTACTGGGCAGGGGGCGGATCGAGTGAGCAGTACTTC	CASSYWAGGGSSEQYF
TRBV18	TRBD1	few	TRBJ2-3	TGTGCCAGCTCACCATTTCCGGGACAGGGTAGTAGCGGAGCCCTCACAGATACGCAGTATTTT	CASSPFPGQGSSGALTDTQYF
TRBV14	NA	medium-sized	TRBJ1-1	TGTGCCAGCAGCCAAGATTTTAGCACTGAAGCTTTCTTT	CASSQDFSTEAFF
TRBV18	NA	few	TRBJ1-6	TGTGCCAGCTCAACGGGACATAATTCACCCCTCCACTTT	CASSTGHNSPLHF
TRBV2	NA	few	TRBJ2-5	TGTGCCAGCAGTGAACAGGGGACGGAGACCCAGTACTTC	CASSEQGTETQYF
TRBV9	NA	few	TRBJ2-3	TGTGCCAGCAGCCCGAAGACTACCGGATTTGATACGCAGTATTTT	CASSPKTTGFDTQYF
TRBV30	NA	few	TRBJ2-3	TGTGCCTGGAGTCAAGGAGATACGCAGTATTTT	CAWSQGDTQYF
TRBV5-1	TRBD2	few	TRBJ2-1	TGCGCCAGCAGCTTTACACCCCAGGGCGAATGGAAAGCGGGAGGTGGTAATGAGCAGTTCTTC	CASSFTPQGEWKAGGGNEQFF
TRBV9	NA	once	TRBJ1-1	TGTGCCAGCAGCGCGGGGACCTCAAACACTGAAGCTTTCTTT	CASSAGTSNTEAFF
TRBV7-9	NA	NA	TRBJ2-3	TGTGCCAGCGGGGCTAGTTCAGATACGCAGTATTTT	CASGASSDTQYF
TRBV6-5	NA	many	TRBJ2-1	TGTGCCAGCAGTTACTCGGCCCCTCGGCATGAGCAGTTCTTC	CASSYSAPRHEQFF
TRBV7-2	NA	few	TRBJ2-1	TGTGCCAGCAGCCCAGCTGTTTACAATGAGCAGTTCTTC	CASSPAVYNEQFF
TRBV15	NA	few	TRBJ2-5	TGTGCCACCAGCTTCCCAAAAGAGACCCAGTACTTC	CATSFPKETQYF